The present TCR beta chain was sequenced within a study of shared clonotypes between healthy human individuals. Overall study: A couple of female and a few male donors aged 18 to 49 were enrolled.

On this clone: Its specificity is unknown.

Under the authors' procedure: Sequence data from immunoSEQ were junction-only and lacked quality scores; consequently, filtering differed. Clones were sequenced by immunoSEQ multiplex PCR, and TCRdb holds only the in-frame ones, with some missing. V and J calls and clone size are as listed in that table; D and trimming were resolved from the DNA. This table holds about 2.3 million clones, roughly 92% found once. Findings and caveats of the study: About 5% of naive CD4 clonotypes were common to a handful of donors.

Sample: naive CD4+ T cells from PBMCs. The subset denotes: CD45RA+ positively selected. The receptor comes from a man aged 18 to 30 in good health. Some clones in this sample may be carry-over from other donors' samples.

DNA for the CDR3: TGTGCCACCAGCAGAGAACGGGGTTCTGGGGACACTGAAGCTTTCTTT. Its translation is CATSRERGSGDTEAFF. The chain employs TRBV15 and TRBJ1-1; D remains unclear. The CDR3 is 16 amino acids. Germline V gene sequence: CDR1 LNHNV, CDR2 YYDKDF (reference sequence). The germline V and J ends were trimmed by 0 bases and 3 bases, with 14 bases remaining between them. Variable domain in full (rest from reference TRBV15 and TRBJ1-1): DAMVIQNPRYQVTQFGKPVTLSCSQTLNHNVMYWYQQKSSQAPKLLFHYYDKDFNNEADTPDNFQSRRPNTSFCFLDIRSPGLGDTAMYLCATSRERGSGDTEAFFGQGTRLTVV.